This T cell receptor beta chain was recorded in a study of T cells in Graves' hyperthyroidism and ophthalmopathy. Notes on the study in general: Ophthalmopathy was identified by the model a median approximately six months ahead of onset.

The CDR3 extends over 15 amino acids. With 7 bases clipped from V and 3 bases from J, the junction kept 9 bases outside the gene matches. CDR1 and CDR2 (germline): SGHAT, FQNNGV. From RNA transcripts, TCR beta CDR3 regions were amplified. HTBI primers drove first-round RT-PCR of the TCR CDR3. TCRdb reprocessed the multiplex PCR reads via MiXCR and lists one record per CDR3 protein. Among about 96,000 distinct CDR3 sequences listed, roughly half were seen once. This clonotype appeared a single time. The antigen is undetermined. The source of this sequence is a woman between 35 and 50 years old with Graves' hyperthyroidism. The genes are TRBV11-2 and TRBJ2-7; 10 bases fit TRBD1. Sequenced sample: blood. The CDR3 DNA sequence: TGTGCCAGCACACACCGCGGGACAGGGGACTACGAGCAGTACTTC. Translated, it gives CASTHRGTGDYEQYF.